The clone carrying this T cell receptor (beta chain) has a single count. Splitting the CD4+ cells yielded a CD45RA+ naive subset and a CD45RA-negative memory subset. This sample was taken from a study of shared clonotypes between healthy human individuals. The assay was immunoSEQ multiplex PCR, and TCRdb's table has in-frame clones only and misses some. The data contain about 2.5 million clones, around 92% of them seen just once; the ten biggest clones take up 0.37%. This TCR came from a man between 18 and 29 years old in good health. Some clones in this sample may be carry-over from other donors' samples. The sample consisted of naive CD4+ T cells from PBMCs. As for subset: CD45RA+ positively selected.

CDR3 coding DNA: TGTGCCAGCTCACCATTCCGCAGCGGGCTTAACACCGGGGAGCTGTTTTTT. Translated, it gives CASSPFRSGLNTGELFF. J is TRBJ2-2 and V is TRBV18, with D possibly being TRBD2 (6 bases). The V end lost 2 bases, the J end lost 2 bases, and 15 bases lay between the germline ends. Germline V gene lookup returns CDR1 KGHSH and CDR2 LQKENI. The CDR3 runs to 17 residues.